These T cell receptor beta chains were read from a single sample in a study of blood T cell repertoires in COVID-19. Only in-frame clones appear in the TCRdb table, and some are missing; sequencing was by immunoSEQ multiplex PCR. In the table there are more than 95,000 clones, about 86% of which are singletons. Sequenced sample: peripheral blood. These receptor sequences come from a woman between 50 and 59 years old with acute or convalescent COVID-19. Both conserved end residues are part of each CDR3. The D gene is left open where the match is weak. The size of a clone is reported for some rows only, either as once, few or many, or as a class for expanded clones.

CDR3nt,CDR3aa,v_gene,abundance,d_gene,j_gene
TGTGCCAGCAGCCCGGGGGGAAGGGCCGGCGGGGAGACCCAGTACTTC,CASSPGGRAGGETQYF,TRBV7-2,NA,TRBD2,TRBJ2-5
TGTGCCAGCAGGCAGGGTTCACCCCTCCACTTT,CASRQGSPLHF,TRBV2,NA,NA,TRBJ1-6
TGTGCCAGCAGCTTAGACCCAGGGGGTGTGTGGTACACCTTC,CASSLDPGGVWYTF,TRBV11-2,few,TRBD1,TRBJ1-2
TGTGCCACCAGCAGAGTGTCCGTGGGTCCTCGGGATGGCTACACCTTC,CATSRVSVGPRDGYTF,TRBV15,NA,NA,TRBJ1-2
TGCGCCAGCAGCCCGGACACCCCTTACTCTGGAAACACCATATATTTT,CASSPDTPYSGNTIYF,TRBV5-1,NA,NA,TRBJ1-3
TGTGCCAGCAGCTTGGGGGGAGGTGTCGGGATTCAAGAGACCCAGTACTTC,CASSLGGGVGIQETQYF,TRBV7-6,NA,NA,TRBJ2-5
TGCAGTGCTGTCCGAGAAGAGACCCAGTACTTC,CSAVREETQYF,TRBV20-1,once,NA,TRBJ2-5
TGTGCCAGCAGCCAAGATCGGGCAGGGGGTTACAATGAGCAGTTCTTC,CASSQDRAGGYNEQFF,TRBV4-2,NA,TRBD1,TRBJ2-1
TGCGCCAGCAGCTTGCAGTTGGATACGCAGTATTTT,CASSLQLDTQYF,TRBV5-1,NA,NA,TRBJ2-3
TGTGCCAGCAGCTTAAGTCCAGGCTCAAATCAGCCCCAGCATTTT,CASSLSPGSNQPQHF,TRBV7-3,NA,NA,TRBJ1-5
TGTGCCAGCAGCTCCCCTGCTGTGCGGGAGCAGTTCTTC,CASSSPAVREQFF,TRBV5-5,NA,NA,TRBJ2-1
TGCAGTGCTATCCCACAGGCTGGCTACACCTTC,CSAIPQAGYTF,TRBV20-1,few,NA,TRBJ1-2
TGTGCCAGCAGTCTCTCCCGGGACAGGGAGGGCTACGTCGAAGAGACCCAGTACTTC,CASSLSRDREGYVEETQYF,TRBV28,NA,TRBD1,TRBJ2-5
TGTGCCAGCAGTCTAGGGACTCAAGAGACCCAGTACTTC,CASSLGTQETQYF,TRBV2,once,NA,TRBJ2-5
TGCGCCAGCAGCTTGATGGGACAGGAGCGGGAAAAACTGTTTTTT,CASSLMGQEREKLFF,TRBV5-1,once,TRBD1,TRBJ1-4
TGTGCCAGTAGTATTCAACAGGGCGGTGTTAAGCAGCCCCAGCATTTT,CASSIQQGGVKQPQHF,TRBV19,NA,NA,TRBJ1-5
TGTGCCAGCAGTGAAGACCCGGACAGAAGATATGAAAAACTGTTTTTT,CASSEDPDRRYEKLFF,TRBV6-1,NA,NA,TRBJ1-4
TGCAGTGCTAGTTTACCGGGACAGGGAGCCGGGGAGCTGTTTTTT,CSASLPGQGAGELFF,TRBV20-1,once,TRBD1,TRBJ2-2
TGTGCCAGCAGCCACACCGGGACAGGGGCCTCTGGGTATGGCTACACCTTC,CASSHTGTGASGYGYTF,TRBV3-1/TRBV3-2,NA,TRBD1,TRBJ1-2
TGTGCCAGTAGTATTCCCTCTCGAGGGAACACTGAAGCTTTCTTT,CASSIPSRGNTEAFF,TRBV19,NA,NA,TRBJ1-1
TGTGCCAGCAGCGTCACTAGCGGAAGAGACGCCGGGGAGCTGTTTTTT,CASSVTSGRDAGELFF,TRBV9,NA,TRBD2,TRBJ2-2
TGTGCCTGGAGTGTACAAGGGGCTAGATACAATGAGCAGTTCTTC,CAWSVQGARYNEQFF,TRBV30,NA,NA,TRBJ2-1
TGTGCCAGCAGTGTTGGGACAGGGCCCCGGGACACCGGGGAGCTGTTTTTT,CASSVGTGPRDTGELFF,TRBV6-1,once,TRBD1,TRBJ2-2
TGTGCCAGCAGTCCAGCCGGGACTACTGTGTACAATGAGCAGTTCTTC,CASSPAGTTVYNEQFF,TRBV28,NA,TRBD2,TRBJ2-1
TGCGCCAGCAGCCTTTGGCGCGGGGGGTTCACCGGGGAGCTGTTTTTT,CASSLWRGGFTGELFF,TRBV5-1,NA,TRBD2,TRBJ2-2
TGTGCCAGTAGTATCACACAGGGACCGAGGGGTGAAAAACTGTTTTTT,CASSITQGPRGEKLFF,TRBV19,NA,NA,TRBJ1-4
TGTGCCAGCAGCCAAGGCCTGGACAGGGGAAGCAGAGAAAAACTGTTTTTT,CASSQGLDRGSREKLFF,TRBV4-2,NA,TRBD1,TRBJ1-4
TGTGCCAGCTCACTTCGGGGGGACCAATCCTACGAGCAGTACTTC,CASSLRGDQSYEQYF,TRBV6-5,NA,TRBD2,TRBJ2-7
TGTGCCAGCAGTTCCGGGGGGGCTGCAACTAATGAAAAACTGTTTTTT,CASSSGGAATNEKLFF,TRBV28,NA,NA,TRBJ1-4
TGTGCCAGCAGTGTAGCCGGGAACTCCTACGAGCAGTACTTC,CASSVAGNSYEQYF,TRBV6-1,few,NA,TRBJ2-7
TGTGCCAGCAGCTTATTAGTCGGCGACTCTAGCACAGATACGCAGTATTTT,CASSLLVGDSSTDTQYF,TRBV7-9,NA,NA,TRBJ2-3
TGTGCCAGCAGTATCCAACCGGGACAGGCGACTCTCTATGGCTACACCTTC,CASSIQPGQATLYGYTF,TRBV27,NA,TRBD1,TRBJ1-2
TGTGCCTGGAGTCGCGGCAGATTTAACTATGGCTACACCTTC,CAWSRGRFNYGYTF,TRBV30,NA,NA,TRBJ1-2
TGTGCCAGCAGCTTAGTCGAGGGAATCTCTGGGGCCAACGTCCTGACTTTC,CASSLVEGISGANVLTF,TRBV7-9,NA,NA,TRBJ2-6
TGCGCCAGCAGCTCGACAGGGGGCACAGATACGCAGTATTTT,CASSSTGGTDTQYF,TRBV5-1,NA,TRBD1,TRBJ2-3
TGCGCCAGCAGTGTTGAGGGGAGGTACGAGCAGTACTTC,CASSVEGRYEQYF,TRBV10-1,NA,NA,TRBJ2-7
TGTGCCATCAGTGAGTCACGACAGGGGGCAGCGGCTAATGAAAAACTGTTTTTT,CAISESRQGAAANEKLFF,TRBV10-3,NA,TRBD1,TRBJ1-4
TGTGCCAGCAGTTACTCGCTGCAGGGGATCTACGAGCAGTACTTC,CASSYSLQGIYEQYF,TRBV6-5,NA,NA,TRBJ2-7
TGTGCCAGTAGTATTAGGAGCGGGAGTGGCACAGATACGCAGTATTTT,CASSIRSGSGTDTQYF,TRBV19,once,TRBD2,TRBJ2-3
TGTGCCAGTAGTACCTCTCGGACAGGGAACACCGGGGAGCTGTTTTTT,CASSTSRTGNTGELFF,TRBV19,once,TRBD1,TRBJ2-2
TGTGCCAGCAGTGCTAGCCAAGGAGCTGGCTACACCTTC,CASSASQGAGYTF,TRBV2,NA,NA,TRBJ1-2
TGTGCCAGCGGGGACAGGGAACAAAGCTCCTACGAGCAGTACTTC,CASGDREQSSYEQYF,TRBV6-6,NA,TRBD1,TRBJ2-7
TGTGCCAGCAGCGTTACTTCGAGCTCCTACAATGAGCAGTTCTTC,CASSVTSSSYNEQFF,TRBV7-2,NA,NA,TRBJ2-1
TGTGCCAGCCAAGCTCGGGGTCTGTCACCCCTCCACTTT,CASQARGLSPLHF,TRBV12-3/TRBV12-4,NA,NA,TRBJ1-6
TGTGCCAGCAGCTTAGGTAGTTACAGCCAGTATAGCAATCAGCCCCAGCATTTT,CASSLGSYSQYSNQPQHF,TRBV7-8,NA,NA,TRBJ1-5
TGTGCCAGCAGCCCCGCGTTCGTCGGGGTGGGAGGTGGCTACACCTTC,CASSPAFVGVGGGYTF,TRBV5-5,NA,NA,TRBJ1-2
TGTGCCAGCAATGGAGGGCTAGCCCAGGGAGGAAATACGCAGTATTTT,CASNGGLAQGGNTQYF,TRBV7-2,NA,NA,TRBJ2-3
TGTGCCAGCAGCTTAGCGGGGGGCACAGATACGCAGTATTTT,CASSLAGGTDTQYF,TRBV5-6,once,TRBD2,TRBJ2-3
TGTGCCAGCATAACGGGTCGTCCCTACGAGCAGTACTTC,CASITGRPYEQYF,TRBV5-8,NA,NA,TRBJ2-7
TGTGCCAGCAGCCAAGCCGAGGGACAGACCTACGAGCAGTACTTC,CASSQAEGQTYEQYF,TRBV4-2,NA,TRBD1,TRBJ2-7
TGTGCCAGCAGCCCAAGGACAAAGGAAGCTTTCTTT,CASSPRTKEAFF,TRBV3-1/TRBV3-2,few,NA,TRBJ1-1